This T cell receptor (beta chain) was found in a study of shared clonotypes between healthy human individuals. CD8 cells regarded as naive lacked CD45RO, were positively chosen for CCR7, and omitted terminally differentiated effector memory CD45RA+ cells. Every donor, a Caucasian adult, lived in Nashville, Tennessee. A word on this clone: The same CDR3 also results from other DNA sequences found in this sample.

Germline V gene sequence: CDR1 SGDLS, CDR2 YYNGEE. The length of the CDR3 is 15 residues. V was trimmed by 0 bases and J by 3 bases, leaving 10 bases between them. Data came from immunoSEQ multiplex PCR; TCRdb stores just in-frame clones and leaves some out. There are 2 million to 2.5 million clones in the sample; roughly 95% occur only once, and roughly 1% lies in the top ten. The sequence came from a man aged 18 to 30 in good health. Sequencing was carried out using naive CD8+ T cells sorted from blood. The gene calls are TRBV9 and TRBJ1-5; D is unresolved. DNA for the CDR3: TGTGCCAGCAGCGTAGACGGTGGCCTCAATCAGCCCCAGCATTTT. Translation: CASSVDGGLNQPQHF.